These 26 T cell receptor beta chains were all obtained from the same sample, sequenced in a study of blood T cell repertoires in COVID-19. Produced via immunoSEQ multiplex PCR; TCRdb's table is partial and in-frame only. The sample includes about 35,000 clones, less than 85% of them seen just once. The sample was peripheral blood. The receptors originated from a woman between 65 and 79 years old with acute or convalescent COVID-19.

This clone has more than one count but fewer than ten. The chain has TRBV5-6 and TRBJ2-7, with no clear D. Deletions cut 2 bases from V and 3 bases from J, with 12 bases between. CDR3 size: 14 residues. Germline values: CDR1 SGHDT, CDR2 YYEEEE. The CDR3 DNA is TGTGCCAGCAGCTTCTCCGCAGGTGGCTACGAGCAGTACTTC. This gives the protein CASSFSAGGYEQYF.

This CDR3 reads CASSPYRSGGARETQYF. In nucleotides, the CDR3 is TGTGCCAGTAGTCCTTATCGTAGCGGGGGGGCCCGGGAGACCCAGTACTTC. V is TRBV19 and J is TRBJ2-5, with 11 positions matching TRBD2. The germline gives CDR1 LNHDA, CDR2 SQIVND (reference sequence). Unmatched junction bases numbered 13, after V lost 5 bases and J lost 5 bases. The CDR3 is 17 residues long.

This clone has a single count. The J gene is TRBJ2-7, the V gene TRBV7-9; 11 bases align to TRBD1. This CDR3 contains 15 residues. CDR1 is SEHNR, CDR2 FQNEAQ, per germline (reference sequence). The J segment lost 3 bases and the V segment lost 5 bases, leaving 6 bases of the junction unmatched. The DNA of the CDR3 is TGTGCCAGCAGCCGACTCGGGACAGGGGGCTACGAGCAGTACTTC. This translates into CASSRLGTGGYEQYF.

The CDR3, as DNA: TGTGCCAGCAGTTTAACCGGGACTAGCGGGAGGGCTAGCACAGATACGCAGTATTTT. This translates into CASSLTGTSGRASTDTQYF. The chain carries TRBV27 and TRBJ2-3, with TRBD2 matching over 16 bases. In germline, CDR1 is MNHEY, CDR2 SMNVEV (reference sequence). V gave up 2 bases and J gave up 0 bases; unmatched junction bases: 5. The CDR3 sequence is 19 residues long.

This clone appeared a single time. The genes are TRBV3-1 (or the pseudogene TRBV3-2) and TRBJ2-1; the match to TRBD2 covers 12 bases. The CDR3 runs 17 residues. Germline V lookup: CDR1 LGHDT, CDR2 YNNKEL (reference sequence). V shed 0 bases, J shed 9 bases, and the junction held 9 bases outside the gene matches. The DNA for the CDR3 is TGTGCCAGCAGCCAAGATAGGGCCAGACTAGCGGGAGTTGAGCAGTTCTTC. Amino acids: CASSQDRARLAGVEQFF.

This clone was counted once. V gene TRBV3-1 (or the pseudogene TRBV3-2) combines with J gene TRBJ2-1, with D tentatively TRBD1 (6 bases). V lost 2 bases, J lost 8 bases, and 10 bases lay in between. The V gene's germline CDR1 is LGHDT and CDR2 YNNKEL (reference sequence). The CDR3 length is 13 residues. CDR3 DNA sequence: TGTGCCAGCAGCCAATCCAGGGGCCATGAGCAGTTCTTC. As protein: CASSQSRGHEQFF.

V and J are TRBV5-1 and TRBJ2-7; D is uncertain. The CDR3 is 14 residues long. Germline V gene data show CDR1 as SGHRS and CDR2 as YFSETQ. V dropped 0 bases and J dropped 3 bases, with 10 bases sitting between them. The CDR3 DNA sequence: TGCGCCAGCAGCTTGGTCCCCGGAGACTACGAGCAGTACTTC. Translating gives CASSLVPGDYEQYF.

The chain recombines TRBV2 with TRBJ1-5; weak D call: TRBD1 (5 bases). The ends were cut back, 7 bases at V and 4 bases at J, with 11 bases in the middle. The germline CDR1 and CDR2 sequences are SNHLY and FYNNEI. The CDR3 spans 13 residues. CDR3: CASTGERNQPQHF. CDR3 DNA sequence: TGTGCCAGCACGGGGGAAAGGAATCAGCCCCAGCATTTT.

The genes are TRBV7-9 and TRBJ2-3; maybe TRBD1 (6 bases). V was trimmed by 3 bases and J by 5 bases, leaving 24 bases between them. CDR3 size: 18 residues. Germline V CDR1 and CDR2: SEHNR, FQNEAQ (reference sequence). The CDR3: CASSFPFGQSITGDTQYF. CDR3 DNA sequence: TGTGCCAGCAGCTTCCCCTTTGGACAGTCTATAACGGGAGATACGCAGTATTTT.

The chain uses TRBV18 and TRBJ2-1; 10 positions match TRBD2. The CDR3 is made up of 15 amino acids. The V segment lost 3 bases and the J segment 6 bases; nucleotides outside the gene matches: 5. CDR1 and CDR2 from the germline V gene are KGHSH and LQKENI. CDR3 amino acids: CASSPSGRIGNEQFF. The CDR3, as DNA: TGTGCCAGCTCACCTAGCGGGAGGATAGGCAATGAGCAGTTCTTC. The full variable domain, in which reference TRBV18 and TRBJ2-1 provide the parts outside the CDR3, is NAGVMQNPRHLVRRRGQEARLRCSPMKGHSHVYWYRQLPEEGLKFMVYLQKENIIDESGMPKERFSAEFPKEGPSILRIQQVVRGDSAAYFCASSPSGRIGNEQFFGPGTRLTVL.

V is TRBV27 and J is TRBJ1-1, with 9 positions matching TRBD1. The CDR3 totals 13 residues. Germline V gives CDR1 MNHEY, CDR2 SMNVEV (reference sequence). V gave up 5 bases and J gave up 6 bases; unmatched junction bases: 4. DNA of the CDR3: TGTGCCAGCAGTCGGGACAGGGTTGCTGAAGCTTTCTTT. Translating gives CASSRDRVAEAFF.

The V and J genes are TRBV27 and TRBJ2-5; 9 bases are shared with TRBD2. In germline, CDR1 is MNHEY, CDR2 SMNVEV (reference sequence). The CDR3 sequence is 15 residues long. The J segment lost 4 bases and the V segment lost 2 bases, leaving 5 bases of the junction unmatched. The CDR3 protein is CASSLRAGGRETQYF. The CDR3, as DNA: TGTGCCAGCAGTTTAAGAGCGGGAGGCAGAGAGACCCAGTACTTC.

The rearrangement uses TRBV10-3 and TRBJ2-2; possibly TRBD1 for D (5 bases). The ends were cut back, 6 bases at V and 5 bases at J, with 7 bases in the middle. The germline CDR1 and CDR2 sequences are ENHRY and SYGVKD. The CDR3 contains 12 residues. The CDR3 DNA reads TGTGCCATCAGCGACAGTACCGGGGAGCTGTTTTTT. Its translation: CAISDSTGELFF.

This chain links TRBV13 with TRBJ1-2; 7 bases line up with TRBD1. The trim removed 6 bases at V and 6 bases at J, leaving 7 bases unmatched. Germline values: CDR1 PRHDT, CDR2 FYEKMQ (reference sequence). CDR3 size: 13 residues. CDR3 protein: CASRTGFTDGYTF. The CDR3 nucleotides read TGTGCCAGCAGGACAGGGTTTACGGATGGCTACACCTTC.

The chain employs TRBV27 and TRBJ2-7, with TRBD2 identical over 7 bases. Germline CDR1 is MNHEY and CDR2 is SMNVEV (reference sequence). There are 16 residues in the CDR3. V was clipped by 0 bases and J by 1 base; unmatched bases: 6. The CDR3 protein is CASSLSGGFRSYEQYF. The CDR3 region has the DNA TGTGCCAGCAGTTTATCGGGGGGGTTTCGGTCCTACGAGCAGTACTTC.

The CDR3: CASSIRVATIQETQYF. The CDR3 nucleotides are TGTGCCAGTAGTATACGGGTAGCTACTATCCAAGAGACCCAGTACTTC. The V and J genes are TRBV19 and TRBJ2-5; no firm D call. Germline V gene sequence: CDR1 LNHDA, CDR2 SQIVND (reference sequence). This CDR3 contains 16 residues. Trimming removed 2 bases from V and 1 base from J, with 14 bases in between.

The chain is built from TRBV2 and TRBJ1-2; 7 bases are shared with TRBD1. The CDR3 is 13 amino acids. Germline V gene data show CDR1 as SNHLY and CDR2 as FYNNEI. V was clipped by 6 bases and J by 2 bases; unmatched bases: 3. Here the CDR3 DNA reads TGTGCCAGCAGCCTGGGACAGAACTATGGCTACACCTTC. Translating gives CASSLGQNYGYTF.

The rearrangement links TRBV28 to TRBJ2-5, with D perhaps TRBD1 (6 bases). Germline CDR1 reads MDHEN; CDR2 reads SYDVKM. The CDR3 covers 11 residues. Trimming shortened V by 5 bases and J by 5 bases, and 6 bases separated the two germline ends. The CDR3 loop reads CASSDRETQYF. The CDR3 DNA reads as TGTGCCAGCAGTGACAGGGAGACCCAGTACTTC.

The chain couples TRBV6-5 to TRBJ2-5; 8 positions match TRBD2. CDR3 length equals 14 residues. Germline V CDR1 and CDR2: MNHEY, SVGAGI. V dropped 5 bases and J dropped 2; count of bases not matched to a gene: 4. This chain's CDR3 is CASSPSSGQETQYF. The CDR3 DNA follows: TGTGCCAGCAGTCCGTCTAGCGGGCAAGAGACCCAGTACTTC.

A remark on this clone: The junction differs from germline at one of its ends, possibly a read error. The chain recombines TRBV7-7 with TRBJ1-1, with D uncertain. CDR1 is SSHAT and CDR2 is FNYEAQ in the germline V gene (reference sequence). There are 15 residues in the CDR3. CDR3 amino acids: CASSLAEGRDTEAFF. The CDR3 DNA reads TGTGCTAGCAGCTTAGCGGAGGGTAGGGACACTGAAGCTTTCTTT.

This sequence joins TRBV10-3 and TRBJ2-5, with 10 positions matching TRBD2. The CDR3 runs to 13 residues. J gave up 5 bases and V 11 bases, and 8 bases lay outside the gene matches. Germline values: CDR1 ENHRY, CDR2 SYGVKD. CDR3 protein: CAPHLAGVETQYF. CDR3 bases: TGTGCCCCACATCTAGCGGGAGTGGAGACCCAGTACTTC.

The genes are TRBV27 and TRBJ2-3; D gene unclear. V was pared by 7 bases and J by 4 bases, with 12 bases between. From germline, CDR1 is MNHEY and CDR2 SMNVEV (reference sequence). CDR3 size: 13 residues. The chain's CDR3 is CASKSLLADTQYF. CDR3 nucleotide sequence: TGTGCCAGCAAATCCCTCCTCGCAGATACGCAGTATTTT.

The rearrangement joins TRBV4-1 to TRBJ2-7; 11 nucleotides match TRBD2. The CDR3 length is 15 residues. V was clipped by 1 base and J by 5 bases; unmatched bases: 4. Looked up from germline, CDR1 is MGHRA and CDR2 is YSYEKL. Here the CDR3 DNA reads TGCGCCAGCAGCCAAGGTCGACTAGCGGGAAACGAGCAGTACTTC. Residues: CASSQGRLAGNEQYF.

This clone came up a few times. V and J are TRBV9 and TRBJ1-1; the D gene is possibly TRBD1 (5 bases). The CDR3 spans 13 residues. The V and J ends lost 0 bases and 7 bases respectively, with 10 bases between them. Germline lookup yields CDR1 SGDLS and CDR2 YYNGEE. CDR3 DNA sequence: TGTGCCAGCAGCGTAGGGGGCAGTGATGAAGCTTTCTTT. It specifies CASSVGGSDEAFF.

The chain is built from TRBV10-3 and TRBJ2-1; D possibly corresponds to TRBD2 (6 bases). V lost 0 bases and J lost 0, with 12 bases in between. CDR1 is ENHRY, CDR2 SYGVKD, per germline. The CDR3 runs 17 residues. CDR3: CAISESGGLLSYNEQFF. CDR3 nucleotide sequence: TGTGCCATCAGTGAGTCGGGGGGACTCCTCTCCTACAATGAGCAGTTCTTC.

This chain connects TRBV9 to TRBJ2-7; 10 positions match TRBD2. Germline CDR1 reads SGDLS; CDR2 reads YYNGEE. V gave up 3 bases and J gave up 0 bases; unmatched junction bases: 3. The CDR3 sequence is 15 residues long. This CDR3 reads CASSGTSGSSYEQYF. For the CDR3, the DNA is TGTGCCAGCAGCGGGACTAGCGGTAGCTCCTACGAGCAGTACTTC.